This TCR beta chain was retrieved from a study of Ad26.COV2.S vaccination and SARS-CoV-2 variants. This CDR3 comprises 16 residues. Trimming took 6 bases from V and 0 from J, leaving 15 bases between them. Germline assignment: CDR1 WNHNN and CDR2 SYGVQD (reference sequence). TCRdb's copy holds only in-frame clones and misses some; the assay was immunoSEQ multiplex PCR. The profile covers about 350,000 clones, with about 88% appearing a single time and about 10% taken by the ten largest. Sample treatment: 15 to 20 received Ad26.COV2.S at low or high dose, single or two shots; several received placebo; per-sample allocation not given. Vaccine and placebo recipients were sampled on day 63 after the first injection.

This receptor was taken from a person aged 18-65 years who received the Ad26.COV2.S COVID-19 vaccine or a placebo. The chain joins TRBV10-1 to TRBJ2-1; D is perhaps TRBD1 (8 bases). Material: peripheral blood, obtained in a trial of Ad26.COV2.S vaccine versus placebo. The CDR3 sequence: CASSPGGGSSYNEQFF. The CDR3 bases are TGCGCCAGCAGCCCAGGGGGCGGGAGCTCCTACAATGAGCAGTTCTTC.